Below, 14 T cell receptor beta chains from the same sample are listed, as sequenced in a study of T cell changes during pregnancy in multiple sclerosis. The repertoire was sequenced with immunoSEQ multiplex PCR; TCRdb's copy has only in-frame clones and lacks some. The table has some 100,000 clones, around 93% seen once; the top ten hold approximately 0.88%. Sequenced material: peripheral blood, taken before pregnancy. These receptors were collected from a female donor with multiple sclerosis, enrolled in a pregnancy study.

The CDR3 sequence: CASSEWGDEKLFF. Written as DNA, the CDR3 is TGTGCCAGCAGTGAATGGGGAGATGAAAAACTGTTTTTT. This chain connects TRBV6-1 to TRBJ1-4, with D hard to call. This CDR3 has 13 residues. V lost 2 bases and J lost 6, with 7 bases in between. Germline loops: CDR1 MNHNS, CDR2 SASEGT.

The V gene is TRBV7-8, the J gene TRBJ2-7; TRBD2 agrees at 12 bases. Germline V gives CDR1 SGHVS, CDR2 FQNEAQ. This CDR3 comprises 16 residues. The V and J ends lost 5 bases and 3 bases, in that order; junction bases with no gene match: 8. The CDR3 DNA follows: TGTGCCAGCAGCCCTCGACTAGCGGGAGCCCGCTACGAGCAGTACTTC. Translation gives CASSPRLAGARYEQYF.

The table lists this clone with a count of one. The CDR3 bases are TGCGCCAGCAGCTTTAGCAGGCCGGGGACTGAAGCTTTCTTT. This gives the protein CASSFSRPGTEAFF. This chain links TRBV5-1 with TRBJ1-1; D remains unclear. V was shortened by 2 bases and J by 5 bases, with 13 bases between the two germline ends. The V gene's germline CDR1 is SGHRS and CDR2 YFSETQ. This CDR3 is built from 14 residues.

The chain employs TRBV7-8 and TRBJ1-5; no clear D. The CDR3 covers 19 residues. Trimming shortened V by 0 bases and J by 0 bases, and 18 bases separated the two germline ends. Germline V gene data show CDR1 as SGHVS and CDR2 as FQNEAQ. The chain's CDR3 is CASSLAGSGFVYSNQPQHF. The CDR3 DNA sequence: TGTGCCAGCAGCTTAGCTGGGTCCGGGTTTGTCTATAGCAATCAGCCCCAGCATTTT. Variable domain in full (rest from reference TRBV7-8 and TRBJ1-5): GAGVSQSPRYKVAKRGQDVALRCDPISGHVSLFWYQQALGQGPEFLTYFQNEAQLDKSGLPSDRFFAERPEGSVSTLKIQRTQQEDSAVYLCASSLAGSGFVYSNQPQHFGDGTRLSIL.

The chain uses TRBV6-1 and TRBJ2-1, with 12 bases fitting TRBD2. CDR3 length: 14 residues. Per germline, CDR1 MNHNS and CDR2 SASEGT. With 11 bases clipped from V and 9 bases from J, the junction kept 11 bases outside the gene matches. CDR3 nucleotide sequence: TGTGCCCACAGCAGGCTAGCGGGAGGGAGTGAGCAGTTCTTC. Amino acids: CAHSRLAGGSEQFF.

The chain links TRBV4-1 to TRBJ2-1; 14 nucleotides align to TRBD2. Germline V gene lookup returns CDR1 MGHRA and CDR2 YSYEKL. This CDR3 region has 17 residues. J lost 8 bases, V lost 1 base, and 7 bases had no gene match. CDR3 protein: CASSQAGTSGSMYEQFF. DNA for the CDR3: TGCGCCAGCAGCCAAGCCGGGACTAGCGGGAGTATGTATGAGCAGTTCTTC.

The V call is TRBV7-9, the J call TRBJ1-2; the D is unclear. Trimming pared 3 bases from V and 2 bases from J, leaving 13 bases between. The CDR3 is 15 amino acids. The germline CDR1 and CDR2 sequences are SEHNR and FQNEAQ (reference sequence). The CDR3: CASSFHGSANYGYTF. The CDR3 DNA reads TGTGCCAGCAGCTTTCACGGGTCCGCAAACTATGGCTACACCTTC.

The V gene is TRBV4-1, the J gene TRBJ2-1; TRBD2 matches 7 bases. Germline values: CDR1 MGHRA, CDR2 YSYEKL. Trimming took 4 bases from V and 6 from J; bases not matched to a gene: 12. The CDR3 length is 16 residues. CDR3 nucleotides: TGCGCCAGCAGCCCCTTTGAACTAGCGAGAGCCAATGAGCAGTTCTTC. Its protein product is CASSPFELARANEQFF.

CDR3 in DNA: TGTGCCTGGAGTCCAGGGGGCAAAGCTTTCTTT. Translating gives CAWSPGGKAFF. The chain combines TRBV30 with TRBJ1-1, with 8 bases that match TRBD1. With 2 bases clipped from V and 9 bases from J, the junction kept 2 bases outside the gene matches. The germline V gene has CDR1 GTSNPN and CDR2 SVGIG (reference sequence). This CDR3 comprises 11 residues.

The V call is TRBV4-1, the J call TRBJ1-2; a possible D gene is TRBD1 (5 bases). The V and J ends lost 1 base and 3 bases respectively, with 12 bases between them. CDR3 length: 15 residues. Looked up from germline, CDR1 is MGHRA and CDR2 is YSYEKL. The CDR3 sequence is CASSQVGQGDYGYTF. The CDR3 DNA follows: TGCGCCAGCAGCCAAGTAGGGCAGGGCGACTATGGCTACACCTTC.

The chain has TRBV13 and TRBJ2-6, with 11 bases lining up with TRBD2. J lost 4 bases, V lost 2 bases, and 10 bases had no gene match. The CDR3 totals 19 residues. Germline CDR1 reads PRHDT; CDR2 reads FYEKMQ (reference sequence). The CDR3 reads CASSLLRLAGGPGANVLTF. In DNA form, the CDR3 reads TGTGCCAGCAGCTTATTACGTCTAGCGGGAGGACCAGGGGCCAACGTCCTGACTTTC.

The gene calls are TRBV13 and TRBJ1-2; TRBD1 matches at 8 bases. V trimming: 4 bases; J trimming: 4 bases; junction bases outside the gene matches: 8. The CDR3 length is 15 residues. Germline CDR1 is PRHDT and CDR2 is FYEKMQ (reference sequence). This CDR3 is CASSSFAGGFYGYTF. CDR3 coding DNA: TGTGCCAGCAGCTCATTTGCAGGGGGCTTCTATGGCTACACCTTC.

The rearrangement uses TRBV11-3 and TRBJ1-1; TRBD1 aligns across 9 bases. The CDR3 runs to 16 residues. The J segment lost 3 bases and the V segment lost 2 bases, leaving 7 bases of the junction unmatched. Germline CDR1 and CDR2: SGHNT and YENEEA. In DNA form, the CDR3 reads TGTGCCAGCAGCTTAAGCTGGGACAGGGCGGACACTGAAGCTTTCTTT. It is translated as CASSLSWDRADTEAFF.

The rearrangement uses TRBV4-1 and TRBJ1-1, with 7 bases matching TRBD1. Trimming removed 0 bases from V and 8 bases from J; junction bases left unmatched: 9. This CDR3 is 15 amino acids long. Per the germline V gene, CDR1 is MGHRA and CDR2 is YSYEKL. The CDR3 sequence is CASSQDFGLTGEAFF. CDR3 sequence (DNA): TGCGCCAGCAGCCAAGATTTCGGTTTGACAGGGGAAGCTTTCTTT.